The 28 T cell receptor beta chains listed next were all sequenced from one sample in a study of early T cells in non-severe SARS-CoV-2 infection. One entry per CDR3 protein, called by TCRdb with MiXCR from the 5' RACE reads. The sample carries some 59,000 distinct CDR3 sequences, around 9.3% recorded once. Sequencing was performed on whole blood. The receptors were sampled from an adult who was a healthcare worker with PCR-confirmed SARS-CoV-2 infection or an uninfected control (not recorded which).

This clonotype was counted only a few times. The chain employs TRBV6-6 and TRBJ1-3, with D maybe TRBD1 (6 bases). V lost 6 bases and J lost 0, with 18 bases in between. From germline, CDR1 is MNHNY and CDR2 SVGAGI (reference sequence). The CDR3 spans 17 residues. The CDR3: CASREVGDTNSGNTIYF. DNA for the CDR3: TGTGCCAGCAGAGAAGTTGGGGACACGAACTCTGGAAACACCATATATTTT.

This clonotype was detected a few times. This CDR3 reads CASSFPGQGLSGELFF. The CDR3, as DNA: TGTGCCAGCAGCTTCCCGGGACAGGGATTATCCGGGGAGCTGTTTTTT. V is TRBV7-8 and J is TRBJ2-2; 9 positions agree with TRBD1. There are 16 residues in the CDR3. Germline trimming cut 3 bases from V and 6 bases from J; bases unmatched to any gene: 8. The germline CDR1 and CDR2 sequences are SGHVS and FQNEAQ.

This clonotype was seen at least ten times. V gene TRBV20-1 combines with J gene TRBJ2-1, with 10 positions matching TRBD2. This CDR3 is built from 14 residues. CDR1 is DFQATT and CDR2 is SNEGSKA in the germline V gene (reference sequence). J was trimmed by 2 bases and V by 4 bases; bases with no gene match: 2. In nucleotides, the CDR3 is TGCAGTGCTATCAGCGGGGGGGCCTACAATGAGCAGTTCTTC. Its protein product is CSAISGGAYNEQFF.

The chain uses TRBV20-1 and TRBJ2-5; 7 bases are shared with TRBD2. There are 12 residues in the CDR3. Trimming at V came to 8 bases and at J to 2 bases, leaving 5 bases not matched to a gene. Looked up from germline, CDR1 is DFQATT and CDR2 is SNEGSKA (reference sequence). CDR3 DNA: TGCAGTAGCGGGCGGGGGCAAGAGACCCAGTACTTC. It specifies CSSGRGQETQYF.

This clonotype was counted ten times or more. This chain connects TRBV7-2 to TRBJ2-1, with 9 bases fitting TRBD2. Looked up from germline, CDR1 is SGHTA and CDR2 is FQGNSA. The CDR3 consists of 14 residues. With V trimmed by 3 bases and J by 8 bases, 5 bases remained unmatched. The CDR3 here is CASSLAGGPYEQFF. Here the CDR3 DNA reads TGTGCCAGCAGCTTGGCGGGGGGGCCCTATGAGCAGTTCTTC.

This clonotype has at least ten counts. The V and J genes are TRBV12-3 or TRBV12-4 and TRBJ2-1; D is undetermined. The CDR3 spans 14 residues. Trimming left V 6 bases short and J 2 bases short, with 11 bases between. CDR3 region: CASRRSLAYNEQFF. The CDR3 DNA reads as TGTGCCAGCAGAAGATCCCTTGCCTACAATGAGCAGTTCTTC.

V gene TRBV6-1 combines with J gene TRBJ1-2, with TRBD1 matching over 8 bases. There are 14 residues in the CDR3. The V gene's germline CDR1 is MNHNS and CDR2 SASEGT. V shed 7 bases, J shed 8 bases, and the junction held 12 bases outside the gene matches. CDR3 coding DNA: TGTGCCAGCACCCTCTCGACAGGGGCTTACGGCTACACCTTC. Amino acid sequence: CASTLSTGAYGYTF.

The J gene is TRBJ1-1, the V gene TRBV3-1, with D hard to call. The CDR3 covers 12 residues. Germline CDR1 and CDR2: LGHDT and YNNKEL (reference sequence). V was trimmed by 2 bases and J by 10 bases, leaving 11 bases between them. The CDR3 protein is CASSQPGSVAFF. The DNA for the CDR3 is TGTGCCAGCAGCCAACCAGGAAGTGTAGCTTTCTTT.

This clonotype showed up many times. The chain joins TRBV5-4 to TRBJ2-1; D call uncertain. CDR1 and CDR2 (germline): SGHNT, YYREEE (reference sequence). V shed 4 bases and J shed 4 bases, with 3 bases lying between them. This CDR3 has 11 amino acids. CDR3 sequence: CASSQYNEQFF. CDR3 sequence (DNA): TGTGCCAGCAGCCAATACAATGAGCAGTTCTTC.

The chain uses TRBV5-4 and TRBJ2-5; 9 positions match TRBD2. Trimming cost V 4 bases and J 9 bases; bases outside gene matches: 7. This CDR3 is built from 13 residues. Germline-derived CDR1 and CDR2 are SGHNT and YYREEE (reference sequence). The DNA for the CDR3 is TGTGCCAGCAGCGAGGGACTAGCCGAGGCCCAGTACTTC. Protein sequence: CASSEGLAEAQYF.

This rearrangement joins TRBV12-3 or TRBV12-4 to TRBJ2-1; 7 bases agree with TRBD1. The CDR3 sequence is 16 residues long. J lost 5 bases, V lost 5 bases, and 12 bases had no gene match. The CDR3 protein is CASSLRTGLEDNEQFF. Here the CDR3 DNA reads TGTGCCAGCAGTCTGAGGACAGGTCTGGAGGACAATGAGCAGTTCTTC.

Ten or more counts support this clonotype. The chain combines TRBV27 with TRBJ2-1; 10 positions agree with TRBD2. The V gene's germline CDR1 is MNHEY and CDR2 SMNVEV (reference sequence). This CDR3 contains 16 residues. V shed 5 bases, J shed 1 base, and the junction held 5 bases outside the gene matches. CDR3: CASSHLAGVSYNEQFF. CDR3 DNA sequence: TGTGCCAGCAGTCACCTAGCGGGGGTTTCCTACAATGAGCAGTTCTTC.

This clonotype was recorded a few times. V usage is TRBV12-3 or TRBV12-4 and J usage is TRBJ2-1; D might be TRBD1 (5 bases). CDR3 length: 15 amino acids. V lost 5 bases and J lost 6, with 17 bases in between. The CDR3 sequence is CASSGWRRALNEQFF. The CDR3 DNA reads TGTGCCAGCAGTGGGTGGCGCAGGGCCCTCAATGAGCAGTTCTTC.

This clonotype was counted at least ten times. V and J are TRBV10-3 and TRBJ2-1; no definite D call. Trimming pared 0 bases from V and 9 bases from J, leaving 3 bases between. The CDR3 is made up of 11 amino acids. Germline-derived CDR1 and CDR2 are ENHRY and SYGVKD. The CDR3 nucleotides read TGTGCCATCAGTGAGTCTTCTGAGCAGTTCTTC. It codes for CAISESSEQFF.

This clonotype was detected ten times or more. The chain combines TRBV13 with TRBJ2-1, with 14 bases aligning to TRBD2. The CDR3 has 17 residues. Germline-derived CDR1 and CDR2 are PRHDT and FYEKMQ (reference sequence). With 0 bases clipped from V and 7 bases from J, the junction kept 5 bases outside the gene matches. The CDR3 coding sequence is TGTGCCAGCAGCTTAGGGACTAGCGGGGGGGTAACGAATGAGCAGTTCTTC. It is translated as CASSLGTSGGVTNEQFF.

The V call is TRBV5-1, the J call TRBJ2-2; no clear D. This CDR3 contains 14 residues. The germline V gene encodes CDR1 SGHRS and CDR2 YFSETQ. With 0 bases removed from V and 3 bases from J, the gap between germline ends came to 6 bases. The CDR3 bases are TGCGCCAGCAGCTTGGAACCCTACACCGGGGAGCTGTTTTTT. Protein sequence: CASSLEPYTGELFF.

This clonotype was observed many times. This rearrangement joins TRBV12-3 or TRBV12-4 to TRBJ2-1; D gene unclear. Trimming removed 3 bases at V and 1 base at J, with 7 bases between. CDR3 length: 14 residues. CDR3 in amino acids: CASSFGLSYNEQFF. The CDR3 bases are TGTGCCAGCAGTTTTGGTTTATCCTACAATGAGCAGTTCTTC.

This clonotype was found many times. V is TRBV20-1 and J is TRBJ2-1, with D unclear. The CDR3 runs to 14 residues. Germline V gene sequence: CDR1 DFQATT, CDR2 SNEGSKA (reference sequence). Trimming took 3 bases from V and 6 from J, leaving 15 bases between them. The CDR3 spells CSARDGVVLNEQFF. CDR3 nucleotide sequence: TGCAGTGCTAGGGATGGGGTGGTCCTCAATGAGCAGTTCTTC.

The chain joins TRBV3-1 to TRBJ1-1; TRBD1 matches 7 bases. The germline CDR1 and CDR2 sequences are LGHDT and YNNKEL (reference sequence). Unmatched junction bases numbered 7, after V lost 11 bases and J lost 4 bases. The CDR3 totals 12 residues. The CDR3 region is CAAQGESTEAFF. DNA for the CDR3: TGTGCCGCCCAGGGGGAAAGCACTGAAGCTTTCTTT.

The CDR3 DNA follows: TGTGCCAGCAGCGGGACTCCCCTCAATGAGCAGTTCTTC. Protein: CASSGTPLNEQFF. The gene calls are TRBV19 and TRBJ2-1; 7 bases are shared with TRBD2. V lost 9 bases and J lost 6; bases outside the gene matches: 8. Germline V gene data show CDR1 as LNHDA and CDR2 as SQIVND (reference sequence). The CDR3 spans 13 residues. The whole variable domain, remainder taken from reference TRBV19 and TRBJ2-1, is DGGITQSPKYLFRKEGQNVTLSCEQNLNHDAMYWYRQDPGQGLRLIYYSQIVNDFQKGDIAEGYSVSREKKESFPLTVTSAQKNPTAFYLCASSGTPLNEQFFGPGTRLTVL.

This clonotype was seen more than once but under ten times. The chain carries TRBV5-1 and TRBJ1-1; the D gene is possibly TRBD1 (5 bases). V lost 0 bases to trimming and J lost 1 base, with 10 bases between them. The CDR3 length is 15 residues. Germline CDR1 and CDR2: SGHRS and YFSETQ. The CDR3 DNA follows: TGCGCCAGCAGCTTGGTGGTGGGGCCGAACACTGAAGCTTTCTTT. Translated: CASSLVVGPNTEAFF. Together with reference TRBV5-1 and TRBJ1-1, the CDR3 gives the full variable domain: KAGVTQTPRYLIKTRGQQVTLSCSPISGHRSVSWYQQTPGQGLQFLFEYFSETQRNKGNFPGRFSGRQFSNSRSEMNVSTLELGDSALYLCASSLVVGPNTEAFFGQGTRLTVV.

Many counts were recorded for this clonotype. The chain uses TRBV5-1 and TRBJ1-2; D is undetermined. Germline V gene sequence: CDR1 SGHRS, CDR2 YFSETQ. This CDR3 is 15 amino acids long. The V end was cut by 4 bases, the J end by 8 bases, with 21 bases between. The CDR3 sequence is CASSPQPGHTFGYTF. The CDR3 nucleotides read TGCGCCAGCAGCCCTCAACCAGGTCATACGTTCGGCTACACCTTC.

This clonotype was picked up many times. This rearrangement joins TRBV7-8 to TRBJ1-2; 7 bases line up with TRBD1. Germline V lookup: CDR1 SGHVS, CDR2 FQNEAQ. The CDR3 spans 15 residues. The J segment lost 4 bases and the V segment lost 3 bases, leaving 8 bases of the junction unmatched. Here the CDR3 DNA reads TGTGCCAGCAGCTTGTCTGGGACAGTTGCCTATGGCTACACCTTC. Translated, it gives CASSLSGTVAYGYTF.

V is TRBV5-4 and J is TRBJ1-2; the D is unclear. CDR3 size: 15 residues. V shed 3 bases and J shed 1 base, with 13 bases lying between them. The germline V gene encodes CDR1 SGHNT and CDR2 YYREEE (reference sequence). CDR3 sequence reads: CASSSLDGDNYGYTF. CDR3 DNA: TGTGCCAGCAGCTCTCTGGACGGAGATAACTATGGCTACACCTTC.

The chain links TRBV29-1 to TRBJ2-1, with D tentatively TRBD1 or TRBD2 (5 bases each). Deletions cut 6 bases from V and 0 bases from J, with 15 bases between. Looked up from germline, CDR1 is SQVTM and CDR2 is ANQGSEA. This CDR3 spans 15 amino acids. CDR3 amino acids: CSVGTTLSSYNEQFF. The DNA of the CDR3 is TGCAGCGTAGGGACGACCCTTAGCTCCTACAATGAGCAGTTCTTC.

The V and J genes are TRBV30 and TRBJ2-2; D might be TRBD1 or TRBD2, each matching 5 bases. Trimming pared 8 bases from V and 4 bases from J, leaving 17 bases between. The V gene's germline CDR1 is GTSNPN and CDR2 SVGIG (reference sequence). CDR3 length: 14 amino acids. CDR3 in amino acids: CALGTAMGTGELFF. CDR3 nucleotide sequence: TGTGCCCTGGGGACGGCAATGGGCACCGGGGAGCTGTTTTTT.

This clonotype was seen at least ten times. The genes are TRBV29-1 and TRBJ2-5, with TRBD2 matching 11 bases. The V gene's germline CDR1 is SQVTM and CDR2 ANQGSEA. This CDR3 has 14 residues. V lost 4 bases, J lost 4 bases, and 5 bases stayed unmatched. CDR3: CSVARLAGIETQYF. The CDR3 DNA follows: TGCAGCGTTGCCAGACTAGCGGGGATAGAGACCCAGTACTTC.

The V call is TRBV20-1, the J call TRBJ2-5, with 8 bases fitting TRBD2. The CDR3 consists of 15 residues. Germline CDR1 DFQATT, CDR2 SNEGSKA (reference sequence). The trim removed 3 bases at V and 2 bases at J, leaving 8 bases unmatched. CDR3 protein: CSASYGGAYQETQYF. For the CDR3, the DNA is TGCAGTGCTAGCTACGGGGGGGCCTATCAAGAGACCCAGTACTTC.